This T cell receptor beta chain was found in a study of T cell responses to AZD1222 COVID-19 vaccine. Study-level points and caveats: Vaccine-associated CD4 TCRs spanned spike, dominant at 160-218 and 743-854. Reportedly, close to half of spike-specific TCRs are directed against unmutated variant regions. Sampled repertoires all dated from after the peak T cell response. In a largely white British group with more females than males, clonal diversity was possibly underestimated.

About this clone: What it recognizes is unknown.

This table comes from immunoSEQ multiplex PCR, and its TCRdb copy is limited to in-frame clones, with some not included. The sample consists of 100,000 to 150,000 clones, 88% of them appearing once. Germline V gene sequence: CDR1 SGHVS, CDR2 FNYEAQ. The CDR3 contains 18 residues. The V end lost 5 bases, the J end lost 1 base, and 24 bases lay between the germline ends. The sequence was collected from an adult in good health. The chain links TRBV7-6 to TRBJ2-7; the D gene could be TRBD1 or TRBD2 (5 bases each). The material was peripheral blood, obtained on day 0 of AZD1222 vaccination. This CDR3 is CASSLRAPGTRQSYEQYF. CDR3 nucleotide sequence: TGTGCCAGCAGCCTCCGTGCCCCCGGGACCCGGCAGTCCTACGAGCAGTACTTC. The entire variable domain, with the rest obtained from reference TRBV7-6 and TRBJ2-7, is as follows: GAGVSQSPRYKVTKRGQDVALRCDPISGHVSLYWYRQALGQGPEFLTYFNYEAQQDKSGLPNDRFSAERPEGSISTLTIQRTEQRDSAMYRCASSLRAPGTRQSYEQYFGPGTRLTVT.